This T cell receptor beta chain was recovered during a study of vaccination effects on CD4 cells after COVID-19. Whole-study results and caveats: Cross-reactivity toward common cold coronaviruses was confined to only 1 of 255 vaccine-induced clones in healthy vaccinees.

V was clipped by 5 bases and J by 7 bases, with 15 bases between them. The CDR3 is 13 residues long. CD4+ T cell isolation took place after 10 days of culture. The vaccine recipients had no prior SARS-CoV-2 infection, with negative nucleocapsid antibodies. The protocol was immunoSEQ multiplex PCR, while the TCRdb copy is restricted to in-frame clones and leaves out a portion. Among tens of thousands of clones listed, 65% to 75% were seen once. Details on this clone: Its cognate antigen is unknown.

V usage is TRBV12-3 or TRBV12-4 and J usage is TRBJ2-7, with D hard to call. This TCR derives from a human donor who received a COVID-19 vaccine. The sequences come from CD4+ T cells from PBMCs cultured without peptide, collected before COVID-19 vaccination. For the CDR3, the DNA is TGTGCCAGCAGTCCCGGACGGCCGCGAGAGCAGTACTTC. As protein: CASSPGRPREQYF.